The rows below give T cell receptor beta chains drawn from one sample of a study of beta chain features in type 1 diabetes. Libraries were prepared by immunoSEQ multiplex PCR; TCRdb keeps only in-frame clonotypes and omits some of them. Seen here are more than 300,000 clones, approximately 10% observed once, and the top ten hold around 1%. The specimen sequenced was central memory CD4+ T cells from blood. All receptors come from a man in his thirties or forties with type 1 diabetes. The CDR3 runs from the conserved cysteine through the conserved F or W. The D gene is left open where the match is weak. Clone size is stated in some rows and not others, as once, few, many or a class when expanded.

d_gene	len	j_gene	v_gene	abundance	CDR3aa	CDR3nt
TRBD1	16	TRBJ2-2	TRBV6-6	once	CASSYNQGAGAGELFF	TGTGCCAGCAGTTACAACCAGGGGGCGGGCGCCGGGGAGCTGTTTTTT
NA	15	TRBJ1-5	TRBV5-6	few	CASSLWVVGNQPQHF	TGTGCCAGCAGCTTGTGGGTCGTTGGAAATCAGCCCCAGCATTTT
TRBD2	15	TRBJ2-5	TRBV10-3	many	CAISDQRGGTETQYF	TGTGCCATCAGTGATCAGCGGGGGGGTACAGAGACCCAGTACTTC
NA	17	TRBJ2-6	TRBV5-6	NA	CASSLSPVYSGANVLTF	TGTGCCAGCAGCTTGTCCCCCGTATACTCTGGGGCCAACGTCCTGACTTTC
TRBD1	14	TRBJ2-5	TRBV7-2	few	CASSRQGSQETQYF	TGTGCCAGTTCTCGACAGGGGTCACAAGAGACCCAGTACTTC
TRBD1	15	TRBJ2-7	TRBV30	few	CAWSGDSSPGYEQYF	TGTGCCTGGAGTGGGGACAGTTCCCCCGGTTACGAGCAGTACTTC
TRBD1	19	TRBJ2-2	TRBV10-3	many	CAISKGSGQGALSTGELFF	TGTGCCATCAGCAAGGGGTCGGGACAGGGGGCCCTGAGCACCGGGGAGCTGTTTTTT
NA	13	TRBJ2-7	TRBV18	few	CASSLAGEDEQYF	TGTGCCAGCTCCTTGGCAGGGGAGGACGAGCAGTACTTC
TRBD1	15	TRBJ1-4	TRBV19	NA	CASSNQDRENEKLFF	TGTGCCAGTAGTAACCAAGACAGGGAGAATGAAAAACTGTTTTTT
NA	13	TRBJ1-3	TRBV30	NA	CAWSVQGFYTIYF	TGTGCCTGGAGTGTTCAAGGGTTCTACACCATATATTTT
NA	15	TRBJ2-3	TRBV4-3	few	CASSQGGARTDTQYF	TGCGCCAGCAGCCAAGGCGGGGCACGCACAGATACGCAGTATTTT
TRBD2	14	TRBJ2-4	TRBV2	NA	CASSGGRFKNIQYF	TGTGCCAGCTCGGGGGGACGCTTCAAAAACATTCAGTACTTC
TRBD2	11	TRBJ2-1	TRBV20-1	few	CSSGGKNEQFF	TGCAGTTCCGGGGGGAAGAATGAGCAGTTCTTC
NA	15	TRBJ1-4	TRBV5-1	few	CASSLDSGAIGKLFF	TGCGCCAGCAGCTTGGACAGTGGGGCCATCGGAAAACTGTTTTTT
TRBD1	13	TRBJ2-7	TRBV18	many	CASSPGQGHEQYF	TGTGCCAGCTCACCAGGACAGGGCCACGAGCAGTACTTC
TRBD1	15	TRBJ2-3	TRBV7-2	NA	CASSWDRVPSDTQYF	TGTGCCAGCAGCTGGGACAGGGTCCCCTCAGATACGCAGTATTTT
NA	12	TRBJ2-7	TRBV19	NA	CASSARTGEQYF	TGTGCCAGTAGTGCCCGGACGGGAGAGCAGTACTTC
TRBD1	16	TRBJ2-2	TRBV19	NA	CASSTDRGRGTGELFF	TGTGCCAGTAGTACGGACAGGGGCAGGGGCACCGGGGAGCTGTTTTTT
TRBD1	14	TRBJ2-1	TRBV19	NA	CASSPTYRGNEQFF	TGTGCCAGTAGTCCTACATACAGGGGCAATGAGCAGTTCTTC
NA	12	TRBJ1-1	TRBV10-3	few	CAISEGPGGAFF	TGTGCCATCAGTGAGGGGCCCGGCGGGGCTTTCTTT
NA	13	TRBJ1-1	TRBV19	few	CASSIFENTEAFF	TGTGCCAGTAGTATTTTCGAGAACACTGAAGCTTTCTTT
NA	13	TRBJ2-7	TRBV7-6	few	CASSSKTASEQYF	TGTGCCAGCAGCTCAAAGACAGCCTCCGAGCAGTACTTC
NA	11	TRBJ1-1	TRBV7-9	few	CASSIDTEAFF	TGTGCCAGCAGCATAGACACTGAAGCTTTCTTT
NA	16	TRBJ2-7	TRBV21-1	NA	CASSKTEGATSYEQYF	TGTGCCAGCAGCAAAACCGAGGGGGCAACCTCCTACGAGCAGTACTTC
NA	15	TRBJ1-2	TRBV27	few	CASSSQVGTNYGYTF	TGTGCCAGCAGCTCTCAAGTAGGAACTAACTATGGCTACACCTTC
TRBD1	12	TRBJ2-1	TRBV10-2	NA	CASRGTVSEQFF	TGCGCCAGCAGGGGGACAGTTAGTGAGCAGTTCTTC
TRBD1	14	TRBJ2-7	TRBV7-9	few	CASSLDRGSYEQYF	TGTGCCAGCAGCTTAGACAGGGGCTCCTACGAGCAGTACTTC
NA	15	TRBJ2-3	TRBV7-2	few	CASSLTDPSTDTQYF	TGTGCCAGCAGCTTGACAGATCCGAGCACAGATACGCAGTATTTT
NA	14	TRBJ2-7	TRBV9	few	CASSPLELAYEQYF	TGTGCCAGCAGCCCTCTGGAGTTGGCCTACGAGCAGTACTTC
NA	10	TRBJ2-5	TRBV2	few	CASSRETQYF	TGTGCCAGCTCAAGGGAGACCCAGTACTTC
TRBD1	13	TRBJ1-2	TRBV30	NA	CAWRPGGNYGYTF	TGTGCCTGGAGACCAGGGGGGAACTATGGCTACACCTTC
NA	16	TRBJ1-2	TRBV18	NA	CASSPGDTTNYYGYTF	TGTGCCAGCTCACCTGGGGACACCACAAACTACTATGGCTACACCTTC
NA	13	TRBJ2-5	TRBV6-5	many	CASSYSGWETQYF	TGTGCCAGCAGTTACTCGGGGTGGGAGACCCAGTACTTC
NA	14	TRBJ2-7	TRBV30	few	CAWSIGGNLYEQYF	TGTGCCTGGAGTATTGGGGGGAACCTCTACGAGCAGTACTTC
NA	12	TRBJ2-5	TRBV7-9	few	CASSQNQGTQYF	TGTGCCAGCAGCCAAAACCAGGGGACCCAGTACTTC
NA	15	TRBJ2-1	TRBV28	NA	CASSLEDSSYNEQFF	TGTGCCAGCAGTTTAGAGGACAGTTCCTACAATGAGCAGTTCTTC
NA	14	TRBJ2-3	TRBV27	NA	CASSSPSGTDTQYF	TGTGCCAGCAGTTCCCCTTCCGGGACAGATACGCAGTATTTT
NA	13	TRBJ1-1	TRBV2	few	CASSAMQGTEAFF	TGTGCCAGCAGTGCCATGCAGGGAACTGAAGCTTTCTTT
NA	13	TRBJ1-2	TRBV7-9	many	CASSFTGHYGYTF	TGTGCCAGCAGCTTCACAGGACACTATGGCTACACCTTC
NA	13	TRBJ2-2	TRBV18	NA	CASSLAVTGELFF	TGTGCCAGCTCACTCGCCGTAACCGGGGAGCTGTTTTTT
TRBD1	14	TRBJ2-7	TRBV27	many	CASSLTATGSEQYF	TGTGCCAGCAGTCTAACCGCGACAGGGTCCGAGCAGTACTTC
TRBD1	13	TRBJ2-5	TRBV7-2	few	CASSSDRGETQYF	TGTGCCAGCAGCTCGGACAGGGGTGAGACCCAGTACTTC
NA	15	TRBJ1-2	TRBV4-3	NA	CASSQDYPGNYGYTF	TGCGCCAGCAGCCAAGATTACCCGGGAAACTATGGCTACACCTTC
TRBD1	12	TRBJ1-2	TRBV30	NA	CAWSGTGEGYTF	TGTGCCTGGAGCGGGACAGGAGAAGGCTACACCTTC
NA	15	TRBJ2-6	TRBV7-2	few	CASSVRGTGANVLTF	TGTGCCAGCAGCGTCAGGGGTACTGGGGCCAACGTCCTGACTTTC
NA	14	TRBJ2-3	TRBV6-1	NA	CASSERSFPDTQYF	TGTGCCAGCAGTGAGCGGAGCTTCCCAGATACGCAGTATTTT
TRBD1	14	TRBJ1-1	TRBV9	few	CASSATGANTEAFF	TGTGCCAGCAGCGCCACAGGGGCGAACACTGAAGCTTTCTTT
NA	15	TRBJ1-2	TRBV5-4	NA	CASSLLGQANYGYTF	TGTGCCAGCAGCTTGCTAGGACAAGCTAACTATGGCTACACCTTC
NA	13	TRBJ1-5	TRBV2	few	CASKRLSVQPQHF	TGTGCCAGCAAACGGCTTTCGGTGCAGCCCCAGCATTTT
TRBD1	14	TRBJ1-5	TRBV28	NA	CASTPGGPGWPQHF	TGTGCCAGCACCCCAGGGGGGCCTGGATGGCCCCAGCATTTT
NA	13	TRBJ2-5	TRBV7-7	NA	CATAVDGGETQYF	TGTGCTACCGCCGTTGATGGGGGAGAGACCCAGTACTTC
NA	16	TRBJ1-6	TRBV4-3	many	CASSQDVGGRRSPLHF	TGCGCCAGCAGCCAAGATGTAGGTGGAAGGCGTTCACCCCTCCACTTT
TRBD2	16	TRBJ2-3	TRBV19	few	CASSSGLAGAADTQYF	TGTGCCAGTAGTAGCGGACTAGCGGGGGCGGCAGATACGCAGTATTTT
TRBD1	14	TRBJ1-2	TRBV4-3	few	CASARDRENYGYTF	TGCGCCAGCGCCAGGGACAGGGAAAACTATGGCTACACCTTC
NA	16	TRBJ1-1	TRBV13	few	CASSSFNSNRDTEAFF	TGTGCCAGCAGCTCCTTTAATTCGAACAGGGACACTGAAGCTTTCTTT
NA	13	TRBJ1-1	TRBV7-9	few	CASSKDRHTEAFF	TGTGCCAGCAGCAAGGACCGGCACACTGAAGCTTTCTTT